These 24 T cell receptor beta chains share one sample of origin, sequenced in a study of T cell repertoires in cytomegalovirus infection. TCRdb re-called the reads with MiXCR, one entry per CDR3 protein. The sample holds around 170,000 distinct CDR3 sequences, approximately 17% seen once. The sequencing sample was made of CD8+ T cells from PBMCs. The source is a human donor in good health (CMV status not recorded). Some clones in this sample may be carry-over from other donors' samples.

V is TRBV20-1 and J is TRBJ2-3, with 13 positions matching TRBD2. The CDR3 consists of 17 residues. The germline V gene encodes CDR1 DFQATT and CDR2 SNEGSKA (reference sequence). V was pared by 3 bases and J by 2 bases, with 8 bases of the junction left unmatched. For the CDR3, the DNA is TGCAGTGCTAGCCCAGCGGGACTAGCGGGGCCCACAGATACGCAGTATTTT. This sequence encodes CSASPAGLAGPTDTQYF.

This chain joins TRBV7-6 and TRBJ2-7; 7 nucleotides align to TRBD1. The trim removed 6 bases at V and 6 bases at J, leaving 2 bases unmatched. The CDR3 is made up of 11 amino acids. Looked up from germline, CDR1 is SGHVS and CDR2 is FNYEAQ. The DNA for the CDR3 is TGTGCCAGCAGTAAGGGGGCCGAGCAGTACTTC. It translates to CASSKGAEQYF.

This clonotype came up a few times. The rearrangement joins TRBV7-9 to TRBJ1-5; 8 nucleotides align to TRBD1. The V and J ends lost 5 bases and 5 bases, in that order; junction bases with no gene match: 8. Germline-derived CDR1 and CDR2 are SEHNR and FQNEAQ (reference sequence). This CDR3 comprises 15 residues. The DNA for the CDR3 is TGTGCCAGCAGCGTATGGACAGGGTCGGATCAGCCCCAGCATTTT. Protein sequence: CASSVWTGSDQPQHF.

This chain connects TRBV20-1 to TRBJ2-7, with 8 positions matching TRBD1. After removal of 3 bases from V and 2 bases from J, the junction contained 3 bases not matched to a gene. The germline CDR1 and CDR2 sequences are DFQATT and SNEGSKA (reference sequence). CDR3 size: 13 residues. This CDR3 reads CSARTGATYEQYF. CDR3 sequence (DNA): TGCAGTGCTAGGACAGGGGCAACCTACGAGCAGTACTTC.

This clonotype showed up just a few times. J is TRBJ2-5 and V is TRBV15, with D uncertain. The CDR3 totals 15 residues. Germline CDR1 is LNHNV and CDR2 is YYDKDF (reference sequence). The V end lost 4 bases, the J end lost 2 bases, and 14 bases lay between the germline ends. The CDR3 loop reads CATSIWDGGQETQYF. The CDR3 nucleotides are TGTGCCACCAGCATATGGGATGGCGGACAAGAGACCCAGTACTTC. The whole variable domain, filled in from reference TRBV15 and TRBJ2-5, reads DAMVIQNPRYQVTQFGKPVTLSCSQTLNHNVMYWYQQKSSQAPKLLFHYYDKDFNNEADTPDNFQSRRPNTSFCFLDIRSPGLGDTAMYLCATSIWDGGQETQYFGPGTRLLVL.

V usage is TRBV7-8 and J usage is TRBJ1-5, with D possibly being TRBD1 (5 bases). V was shortened by 1 base and J by 4 bases, with 17 bases between the two germline ends. The CDR3 covers 17 residues. Per the germline V gene, CDR1 is SGHVS and CDR2 is FQNEAQ. The CDR3 DNA reads as TGTGCCAGCAGCTTAGAGGGGAACGTACAGGTTAATCAGCCCCAGCATTTT. Protein sequence: CASSLEGNVQVNQPQHF.

Remarks on this clonotype: Being one base from a much bigger clone, this may be a read error. The chain's CDR3 is CASSPRAGDGYEQYF. The CDR3 DNA reads as TGTGCCAGCAGCCCTCGGGCGGGAGATGGCTACGAGCAGTACTTC. This chain uses TRBV4-2 with TRBJ2-7; TRBD2 agrees at 7 bases. The CDR3 spans 15 residues. After removal of 4 bases from V and 3 bases from J, the junction contained 9 bases not matched to a gene. Per germline, CDR1 LGHNA and CDR2 YNFKEQ.

A remark on this clonotype: Germline is not matched at one junction end, which may reflect a read error. The V gene is TRBV15, the J gene TRBJ1-1, with D maybe TRBD1 (6 bases). This CDR3 region has 13 residues. The germline CDR1 and CDR2 sequences are LNHNV and YYDKDF (reference sequence). The CDR3 spells CASRGGMNTEAFF. The CDR3 DNA reads as TGTGCCTCCAGGGGAGGCATGAACACTGAAGCTTTCTTT.

The table lists this clonotype with a few counts. The chain combines TRBV27 with TRBJ1-2, with D possibly being TRBD1 (5 bases). The CDR3 is 13 amino acids. The V gene lost 3 bases and the J gene lost 7 bases, with 12 bases spanning the gap. Looked up from germline, CDR1 is MNHEY and CDR2 is SMNVEV (reference sequence). CDR3 region: CASSFSRDGGYTF. For the CDR3, the DNA is TGTGCCAGCAGTTTCTCCAGGGATGGTGGCTACACCTTC.

The chain carries TRBV20-1 and TRBJ2-7; 9 bases line up with TRBD1. The length of the CDR3 is 14 residues. The V gene's germline CDR1 is DFQATT and CDR2 SNEGSKA (reference sequence). After removal of 4 bases from V and 1 base from J, the junction contained 5 bases not matched to a gene. The CDR3 reads CSANTGGLSYEQYF. CDR3 DNA: TGCAGTGCTAATACAGGGGGCTTATCCTACGAGCAGTACTTC.

This clonotype occurred a few times. The rearrangement uses TRBV11-1 and TRBJ2-3; the D gene is possibly TRBD1 (5 bases). Germline CDR1 reads SGHAT; CDR2 reads FQDESV (reference sequence). This CDR3 contains 16 residues. The V and J ends lost 5 bases and 3 bases respectively, with 18 bases between them. The CDR3: CASSIYPDKRTDTQYF. Written as DNA, the CDR3 is TGTGCCAGCAGCATTTACCCGGACAAAAGGACAGATACGCAGTATTTT. The variable domain in full, with the rest retrieved from reference TRBV11-1 and TRBJ2-3, is EAEVAQSPRYKITEKSQAVAFWCDPISGHATLYWYRQILGQGPELLVQFQDESVVDDSQLPKDRFSAERLKGVDSTLKIQPAELGDSAMYLCASSIYPDKRTDTQYFGPGTRLTVL.

This clonotype was seen only a few times. The V and J genes are TRBV7-6 and TRBJ1-2; the D gene is possibly TRBD1 (5 bases). CDR3 size: 13 residues. The V end was cut by 5 bases, the J end by 8 bases, with 15 bases between. The germline V gene encodes CDR1 SGHVS and CDR2 FNYEAQ. The chain's CDR3 is CASSAMEGTGYTF. For the CDR3, the DNA is TGTGCCAGCAGCGCAATGGAGGGGACCGGCTACACCTTC.

This clonotype has only a few counts. This rearrangement joins TRBV15 to TRBJ2-3; 8 bases line up with TRBD1. With 1 base clipped from V and 6 bases from J, the junction kept 6 bases outside the gene matches. This CDR3 has 15 amino acids. The germline V gene has CDR1 LNHNV and CDR2 YYDKDF (reference sequence). CDR3 sequence: CATSRAPGGADTQYF. Written as DNA, the CDR3 is TGTGCCACCAGCAGAGCCCCAGGGGGCGCGGATACGCAGTATTTT.

This clonotype was detected ten times or more. CDR3: CASSFFTGTRYEQYF. CDR3 nucleotides: TGTGCCAGCAGCTTCTTTACCGGGACCCGCTACGAGCAGTACTTC. The J gene is TRBJ2-7, the V gene TRBV7-2; TRBD1 or TRBD2 may be the D gene (5 bases each). This CDR3 is 15 amino acids long. From germline, CDR1 is SGHTA and CDR2 FQGNSA. Trimming cost V 3 bases and J 3 bases, with 15 bases left between them.

CDR3 bases: TGTGCCAGTAGTATAGCGGAAGCCTCCTACACCGGGGAGCTGTTTTTT. Translating it yields CASSIAEASYTGELFF. J is TRBJ2-2 and V is TRBV19; D gene ambiguous. There are 16 residues in the CDR3. Germline CDR1 is LNHDA and CDR2 is SQIVND (reference sequence). Trimming removed 1 base at V and 3 bases at J, with 12 bases between. Variable domain in full (rest from reference TRBV19 and TRBJ2-2): DGGITQSPKYLFRKEGQNVTLSCEQNLNHDAMYWYRQDPGQGLRLIYYSQIVNDFQKGDIAEGYSVSREKKESFPLTVTSAQKNPTAFYLCASSIAEASYTGELFFGEGSRLTVL.

This chain connects TRBV20-1 to TRBJ2-5; TRBD2 might be the D (6 bases). Trimming stripped 0 bases from V and 0 bases from J, with 11 bases between. Germline V gives CDR1 DFQATT, CDR2 SNEGSKA (reference sequence). The CDR3 extends over 15 amino acids. The CDR3 region is CSARDPSAHQETQYF. The DNA of the CDR3 is TGCAGTGCTAGAGACCCTAGCGCCCACCAAGAGACCCAGTACTTC.

This clonotype showed up just a few times. The chain links TRBV29-1 to TRBJ1-2, with D perhaps TRBD1 (5 bases). From germline, CDR1 is SQVTM and CDR2 ANQGSEA. The CDR3 is 19 residues long. V lost 0 bases and J lost 2, with 25 bases in between. CDR3 DNA sequence: TGCAGCGTTGAAGATCGATGGGCGGGGGAAGAGCAGAGAAACTATGGCTACACCTTC. Residues: CSVEDRWAGEEQRNYGYTF.

The rearrangement uses TRBV20-1 and TRBJ1-1; D remains ambiguous. Looked up from germline, CDR1 is DFQATT and CDR2 is SNEGSKA (reference sequence). The ends were cut back, 1 base at V and 3 bases at J, with 9 bases in the middle. The CDR3 covers 13 residues. The chain's CDR3 is CSARVFGDTEAFF. The CDR3 coding sequence is TGCAGTGCTAGAGTCTTCGGGGACACTGAAGCTTTCTTT.

This clonotype was detected only a few times. The V gene is TRBV20-1, the J gene TRBJ2-1; D is perhaps TRBD1 or TRBD2 (5 bases each). This CDR3 region has 15 residues. The germline V and J ends were trimmed by 0 bases and 5 bases, with 14 bases remaining between them. Germline loops: CDR1 DFQATT, CDR2 SNEGSKA (reference sequence). The CDR3 sequence: CSARDFTGPNNEQFF. The CDR3 nucleotides are TGCAGTGCTAGAGATTTCACGGGACCAAACAATGAGCAGTTCTTC.

The genes are TRBV23-1 and TRBJ2-7; possibly TRBD1 for D (6 bases). TRBV23-1 qualifies as an ORF whose function is uncertain. Between the trimmed V and J ends, which lost 4 bases and 4 bases, there was a span of 17 bases. The CDR3 has 15 residues. The CDR3 DNA follows: TGCGCCAGCAGTCTTCCGGGACCGAGGGGGTACGAGCAGTACTTC. Translation: CASSLPGPRGYEQYF.

The gene calls are TRBV5-1 and TRBJ2-7; TRBD1 matches 9 bases. The CDR3 is made up of 15 amino acids. Trimming removed 9 bases from V and 3 bases from J; junction bases left unmatched: 13. The germline CDR1 and CDR2 sequences are SGHRS and YFSETQ. CDR3 nucleotide sequence: TGCGCCAACAGAACTCACGGGACAGGGAACTACGAGCAGTACTTC. Its protein is CANRTHGTGNYEQYF.

The chain recombines TRBV11-1 with TRBJ2-1; TRBD1 agrees at 7 bases. This CDR3 region has 15 residues. The germline gives CDR1 SGHAT, CDR2 FQDESV (reference sequence). The J segment lost 4 bases and the V segment lost 5 bases, leaving 8 bases of the junction unmatched. CDR3 residues: CASSLSGGYYNEQFF. CDR3 bases: TGTGCCAGCAGCCTTTCAGGGGGATATTACAATGAGCAGTTCTTC.

This clonotype was found a few times. DNA of the CDR3: TGTGCCAGCAGCCCGAGCGGGGGGGCAGGGTATGGCTACACCTTC. It is translated as CASSPSGGAGYGYTF. This chain connects TRBV9 to TRBJ1-2; D may be TRBD1 (6 bases). This CDR3 is 15 amino acids long. Trimming took off 4 bases at V and 5 bases at J, with 18 bases between the two ends. Germline lookup yields CDR1 SGDLS and CDR2 YYNGEE.

This clonotype was observed a handful of times. The gene calls are TRBV14 and TRBJ1-1; no definite D call. Germline V gives CDR1 SGHDN, CDR2 FVKESK. CDR3 length: 15 amino acids. The V gene lost 1 base and the J gene lost 0 bases, with 9 bases spanning the gap. The CDR3 protein is CASSQARAMNTEAFF. CDR3 nucleotides: TGTGCCAGCAGCCAAGCGAGGGCCATGAACACTGAAGCTTTCTTT.